This entry is about one T cell receptor (beta chain). Cohort 3 recovery required two negative PCRs, clearance, or symptom resolution. This entry belongs to a study of blood T cell repertoires in COVID-19. In the study overall: The United States, Italy and Spain provided the acute and convalescent COVID-19 samples.

In the source study's methods: Researchers report that nucleated cell counts were estimated from reference gene primer amplification. Clones were sequenced by immunoSEQ multiplex PCR, and TCRdb holds only the in-frame ones, with some missing. V and J calls and clone size come straight from that table; D and trimming were deduced from the DNA. The table shows over 140,000 clones, with nearly 80% occurring only once. The source of this sequence is a woman aged 45-59 years who had recovered from COVID-19. The sequencing sample was made of PBMCs or T cells enriched from blood (not recorded which).

DNA of the CDR3: TGTGCCAGCAGTTTTTGGGGGGGCAAAGATACGCAGTATTTT. This gives the protein CASSFWGGKDTQYF. The chain employs TRBV6-5 and TRBJ2-3; possible D gene TRBD2, 7 bases. The CDR3 consists of 14 residues. CDR1 and CDR2 from the germline V gene are MNHEY and SVGAGI. Trimming shortened V by 4 bases and J by 5 bases, and 13 bases separated the two germline ends.